A selection of T cell receptor beta chains follows, all from one sample in a study of blood T cell repertoires in COVID-19. The protocol was immunoSEQ multiplex PCR, while the TCRdb copy is restricted to in-frame clones and leaves out a portion. The table has roughly 71,000 clones, 70% to 90% seen once. Sequenced material: peripheral blood. All receptors derive from a man in his fifties with acute or convalescent COVID-19. Each CDR3 is given without its conserved first and last residue. Each record gives: D gene, V gene, CDR3 protein. The D gene is left open where the match is weak.

>-|TRBV3-1/TRBV3-2
ASSHPGDPRENIQY
>-|TRBV4-1
ASSQGLQAGLNYNEQF
>-|TRBV6-5
ASSTREGDYGYT
>-|TRBV7-6
ASSFQPGFTGELF
>-|TRBV12-5
ASGQTGERADTQY
>TRBD2|TRBV6-5
ASSGERGPTYEQY
>-|TRBV5-1
ASSPHRNQETQY
>-|TRBV18
ASSQRGMDYNEQF
>-|TRBV7-2
ASSLMAGYYEQY
>-|TRBV19
AIRPDVGVTEAF
>TRBD2|TRBV7-9
ASSLGRASGPTGELF
>TRBD2|TRBV18
ASSVAGGQETQY